These 24 T cell receptor beta chains originate from one sample sequenced in a study of T-cell reconstitution after alpha-beta-depleted transplantation in children. The library targeted TCRbeta and was prepared with unique molecular identifiers. TCRdb redid the calling of the PCR reads with MiXCR, one entry per CDR3 protein. The repertoire holds about 900,000 distinct CDR3 sequences, with roughly 29% as singletons. The sequences come from PBMCs, mostly from graft donor cells, collected 360 days after TCRalphabeta/CD19-depleted stem cell transplant. These receptor sequences come from a boy in the first two years of life who had a stem cell transplant for SCID, so the T cells may come from the graft donor.

This clonotype came up many times. The chain joins TRBV5-5 to TRBJ2-2, with 9 bases fitting TRBD1. The trim removed 4 bases at V and 7 bases at J, leaving 11 bases unmatched. The length of the CDR3 is 16 residues. Germline V gene sequence: CDR1 SGHKS, CDR2 YYEKEE (reference sequence). CDR3 sequence (DNA): TGTGCCAGCAGCCCGTACCGGGACAGGGTTGGCGGGGAGCTGTTTTTT. Protein product: CASSPYRDRVGGELFF.

This clonotype was seen a handful of times. The chain recombines TRBV11-2 with TRBJ1-1; TRBD1 might be the D (6 bases). V was cut by 0 bases and J by 2 bases, with 10 bases left in between. Germline V gives CDR1 SGHAT, CDR2 FQNNGV. The CDR3 has 15 amino acids. CDR3 nucleotides: TGTGCCAGCAGCTTAGAGGACAGTGTTAACACTGAAGCTTTCTTT. Amino acid sequence: CASSLEDSVNTEAFF.

This clonotype came up many times. The V gene is TRBV7-4, the J gene TRBJ2-2; D gene unclear. V was clipped by 1 base and J by 3 bases, with 12 bases between them. CDR1 is SGHVT, CDR2 SQSDAQ, per germline. This CDR3 is built from 16 residues. The CDR3 region is CASSLVFGADTGELFF. The CDR3 DNA sequence: TGTGCCAGCAGCTTAGTGTTTGGCGCGGACACCGGGGAGCTGTTTTTT. Looking up the rest from reference TRBV7-4 and TRBJ2-2 gives the full variable domain: GAGVSQSPRYKVAKRGRDVALRCDSISGHVTLYWYRQTLGQGSEVLTYSQSDAQRDKSGRPSGRFSAERPERSVSTLKIQRTEQGDSAVYLCASSLVFGADTGELFFGEGSRLTVL.

The rearrangement joins TRBV5-1 to TRBJ1-4; TRBD1 matches at 8 bases. CDR3 size: 14 residues. The trim removed 2 bases at V and 6 bases at J, leaving 3 bases unmatched. Germline V CDR1 and CDR2: SGHRS, YFSETQ. CDR3 region: CASSFDRGYEKLFF. As DNA, the CDR3 is TGCGCCAGCAGCTTCGACAGGGGCTATGAAAAACTGTTTTTT.

This clonotype was detected a few times. The J gene is TRBJ2-5, the V gene TRBV27, with D maybe TRBD2 (7 bases). This CDR3 comprises 16 residues. Trimming pared 2 bases from V and 1 base from J, leaving 14 bases between. CDR1 is MNHEY, CDR2 SMNVEV, per germline (reference sequence). The chain's CDR3 is CASSLRGGAGQETQYF. The CDR3 DNA reads TGTGCCAGCAGTTTAAGGGGGGGGGCAGGCCAAGAGACCCAGTACTTC.

The chain is built from TRBV6-5 and TRBJ2-5; no reliable D call. The germline V gene has CDR1 MNHEY and CDR2 SVGAGI. The CDR3 runs to 15 residues. Trimming pared 0 bases from V and 5 bases from J, leaving 13 bases between. CDR3 amino acids: CASSYSFQSQETQYF. For the CDR3, the DNA is TGTGCCAGCAGTTACTCGTTTCAGTCCCAGGAGACCCAGTACTTC.

This clonotype was found a few times. This rearrangement joins TRBV4-3 to TRBJ2-7, with TRBD1 matching 7 bases. The germline V gene encodes CDR1 LGHNA and CDR2 YSLEER. With 2 bases clipped from V and 3 bases from J, the junction kept 7 bases outside the gene matches. The CDR3 is 15 residues long. The CDR3 sequence: CASSQKTGKGYEQYF. In nucleotides, the CDR3 is TGCGCCAGCAGCCAAAAGACAGGGAAGGGCTACGAGCAGTACTTC.

The genes are TRBV10-3 and TRBJ2-7; D is unresolved. V gave up 2 bases and J gave up 2 bases, with 16 bases separating them. CDR1 and CDR2 (germline): ENHRY, SYGVKD. The CDR3 consists of 16 residues. The CDR3 DNA reads as TGTGCCATCAGTGAGCCACCAGGCCAGACTCCCTACGAGCAGTACTTC. The encoded protein is CAISEPPGQTPYEQYF.

The chain recombines TRBV4-1 with TRBJ1-2; D is undetermined. Trimming removed 5 bases from V and 4 bases from J, with 11 bases in between. The CDR3 spans 13 residues. Germline CDR1 and CDR2: MGHRA and YSYEKL. CDR3 residues: CASSSVQFYGYTF. In DNA form, the CDR3 reads TGCGCCAGCAGCTCAGTACAGTTCTATGGCTACACCTTC.

This chain connects TRBV4-3 to TRBJ1-1, with 8 bases that match TRBD1. The CDR3 consists of 15 residues. J lost 0 bases, V lost 4 bases, and 4 bases had no gene match. CDR1 is LGHNA, CDR2 YSLEER, per germline. In DNA, the CDR3 is TGCGCCAGCAGCCGGGGACAGGCAATGAACACTGAAGCTTTCTTT. Translated, it gives CASSRGQAMNTEAFF.

This chain links TRBV7-8 with TRBJ1-1; D not certain. Germline V gene lookup returns CDR1 SGHVS and CDR2 FQNEAQ. This CDR3 is built from 14 residues. V was clipped by 5 bases and J by 7 bases, with 17 bases between them. CDR3 bases: TGTGCCAGCAGCCCGATGAAAGGGCTCTTTGAAGCTTTCTTT. Amino acids: CASSPMKGLFEAFF.

Comment on this clonotype: One junction end disagrees with the germline gene, perhaps due to a read error. The CDR3 sequence: CASSFTEPETEYF. In nucleotides, the CDR3 is TGCGCCAGCAGCTTCACGGAGCCAGAGACCGAGTACTTC. The gene calls are TRBV5-1 and TRBJ2-5; no firm D call. There are 13 residues in the CDR3. Germline CDR1 reads SGHRS; CDR2 reads YFSETQ. The full variable domain, in which reference TRBV5-1 and TRBJ2-5 provide the parts outside the CDR3, is KAGVTQTPRYLIKTRGQQVTLSCSPISGHRSVSWYQQTPGQGLQFLFEYFSETQRNKGNFPGRFSGRQFSNSRSEMNVSTLELGDSALYLCASSFTEPETEYFGPGTRLLVL.

The V gene is TRBV20-1, the J gene TRBJ1-1; D possibly corresponds to TRBD1 (6 bases). Germline loops: CDR1 DFQATT, CDR2 SNEGSKA (reference sequence). V dropped 0 bases and J dropped 2 bases, with 19 bases sitting between them. CDR3 size: 17 residues. As DNA, the CDR3 is TGCAGTGCTAGAGAACCCGGGGGGCGAATGGTAAACACTGAAGCTTTCTTT. As protein: CSAREPGGRMVNTEAFF.

This clonotype has more than one count but fewer than ten. This rearrangement joins TRBV4-1 to TRBJ2-1; tentative D call: TRBD2 (6 bases). The CDR3 consists of 16 residues. Trimming shortened V by 0 bases and J by 8 bases, and 17 bases separated the two germline ends. Germline V gene lookup returns CDR1 MGHRA and CDR2 YSYEKL. The CDR3 reads CASSQDVEGWRDEQFF. The CDR3 DNA follows: TGCGCCAGCAGCCAAGATGTGGAGGGTTGGCGGGATGAGCAGTTCTTC.

This sequence joins TRBV5-5 and TRBJ1-5; 11 nucleotides line up with TRBD1. There are 14 residues in the CDR3. The V segment lost 4 bases and the J segment 5 bases; nucleotides outside the gene matches: 2. CDR1 and CDR2 (germline): SGHKS, YYEKEE (reference sequence). CDR3 region: CASSEGQGDQPQHF. Written as DNA, the CDR3 is TGTGCCAGCAGCGAGGGACAGGGGGATCAGCCCCAGCATTTT.

This clonotype was seen a few times. The rearrangement links TRBV20-1 to TRBJ2-3, with a tentative D call TRBD2 (5 bases). Trimming pared 7 bases from V and 3 bases from J, leaving 20 bases between. The CDR3 runs to 15 residues. Looked up from germline, CDR1 is DFQATT and CDR2 is SNEGSKA (reference sequence). The CDR3 DNA is TGCAGTGGCTGGGTCCCCGATGGAGGAACAGATACGCAGTATTTT. As protein: CSGWVPDGGTDTQYF.

V is TRBV7-2 and J is TRBJ2-1; 11 positions match TRBD1. CDR3 length: 17 residues. Germline assignment: CDR1 SGHTA and CDR2 FQGNSA. V shed 5 bases, J shed 4 bases, and the junction held 10 bases outside the gene matches. Here the CDR3 DNA reads TGTGCCAGCAGCCCCTCTTCCGGGACAGGGGGATACAATGAGCAGTTCTTC. Translation gives CASSPSSGTGGYNEQFF. Full variable domain (outside the CDR3, taken from reference TRBV7-2 and TRBJ2-1): GAGVSQSPSNKVTEKGKDVELRCDPISGHTALYWYRQSLGQGLEFLIYFQGNSAPDKSGLPSDRFSAERTGGSVSTLTIQRTQQEDSAVYLCASSPSSGTGGYNEQFFGPGTRLTVL.

This clonotype has only one observation. The genes are TRBV5-1 and TRBJ2-7; D gene unclear. The V end was cut by 0 bases, the J end by 3 bases, with 10 bases between. The CDR3 runs to 14 residues. The germline V gene encodes CDR1 SGHRS and CDR2 YFSETQ. As DNA, the CDR3 is TGCGCCAGCAGCTTGGGGAGTAGTTACTACGAGCAGTACTTC. This translates into CASSLGSSYYEQYF. Variable domain in full (rest from reference TRBV5-1 and TRBJ2-7): KAGVTQTPRYLIKTRGQQVTLSCSPISGHRSVSWYQQTPGQGLQFLFEYFSETQRNKGNFPGRFSGRQFSNSRSEMNVSTLELGDSALYLCASSLGSSYYEQYFGPGTRLTVT.

The rearrangement uses TRBV20-1 and TRBJ2-1; D is possibly TRBD1 or TRBD2 (6 bases each). The V end lost 0 bases, the J end lost 5 bases, and 11 bases lay between the germline ends. Per the germline V gene, CDR1 is DFQATT and CDR2 is SNEGSKA (reference sequence). The CDR3 contains 14 residues. CDR3 nucleotides: TGCAGTGCTAGAGATAGGAGGGGGAACAATGAGCAGTTCTTC. This encodes CSARDRRGNNEQFF.

The chain couples TRBV5-1 to TRBJ2-5, with TRBD2 matching over 10 bases. Germline trimming cut 5 bases from V and 3 bases from J; bases unmatched to any gene: 19. Germline V lookup: CDR1 SGHRS, CDR2 YFSETQ. This CDR3 comprises 19 residues. In DNA form, the CDR3 reads TGCGCCAGCAGGCGGACTCCAAAAACTAGCGGGGACCTTGAAGAGACCCAGTACTTC. This translates into CASRRTPKTSGDLEETQYF.

This clonotype has only a few counts. The rearrangement joins TRBV3-1 to TRBJ1-2, with D tentatively TRBD1 (5 bases). The CDR3 consists of 14 residues. V lost 8 bases to trimming and J lost 2 bases, with 15 bases between them. Germline V gives CDR1 LGHDT, CDR2 YNNKEL (reference sequence). CDR3 protein: CASRDLAPNYGYTF. The CDR3 bases are TGTGCCAGCCGGGACCTTGCTCCCAACTATGGCTACACCTTC.

This chain links TRBV5-1 with TRBJ2-5, with 7 bases matching TRBD1. V shed 7 bases and J 4 bases; nucleotides not matched to a gene: 13. The CDR3 loop spans 15 amino acids. Germline V lookup: CDR1 SGHRS, CDR2 YFSETQ. CDR3 region: CASFRPGQPGETQYF. In DNA, the CDR3 is TGCGCCAGCTTCCGTCCGGGACAGCCGGGAGAGACCCAGTACTTC.

The V and J genes are TRBV24-1 and TRBJ2-2, with D perhaps matching TRBD2 (5 bases). CDR3 size: 15 residues. The V gene lost 4 bases and the J gene lost 5 bases, with 13 bases spanning the gap. The germline V gene has CDR1 KGHDR and CDR2 SFDVKD. This chain's CDR3 is CATSDPRTSTGELFF. The CDR3 DNA follows: TGTGCCACCAGTGACCCCCGGACTTCGACCGGGGAGCTGTTTTTT.

This clonotype was recorded a few times. This chain uses TRBV15 with TRBJ2-7; 9 bases fit TRBD1. Trimming at V came to 3 bases and at J to 6 bases, leaving 3 bases not matched to a gene. CDR3 size: 13 residues. Per the germline V gene, CDR1 is LNHNV and CDR2 is YYDKDF (reference sequence). The CDR3, as DNA: TGTGCCACCAGCAGGGCGACAGGGGGCGAGCAGTACTTC. Amino acids: CATSRATGGEQYF.